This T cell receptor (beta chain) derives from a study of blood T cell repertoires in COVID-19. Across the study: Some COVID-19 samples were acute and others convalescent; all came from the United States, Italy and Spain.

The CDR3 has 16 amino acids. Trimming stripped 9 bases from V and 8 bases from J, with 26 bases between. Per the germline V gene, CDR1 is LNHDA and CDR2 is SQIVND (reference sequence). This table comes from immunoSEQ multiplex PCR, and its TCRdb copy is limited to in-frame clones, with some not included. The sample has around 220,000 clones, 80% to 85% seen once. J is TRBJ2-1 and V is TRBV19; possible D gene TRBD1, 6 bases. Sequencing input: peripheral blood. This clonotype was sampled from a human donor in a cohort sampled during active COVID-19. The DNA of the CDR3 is TGTGCCAGGTCTACCTTAGGGGGTTTTCATAGGGATGAGCAGTTCTTC. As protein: CARSTLGGFHRDEQFF.